Each of the 6 T cell receptor beta chains below was sequenced from the same sample in a study of B cell selection in AIRE deficiency. Regulatory T cells were sorted as CD4+CD25hiCD127low/negative. TCRdb keeps only in-frame clones here, not all; method: immunoSEQ multiplex PCR. The table shows 20,000 to 25,000 clones, with around 93% occurring only once. Sequencing input: Tregs sorted from PBMCs. These receptors were collected from a human donor with AIRE deficiency.

V is TRBV5-1 and J is TRBJ1-4; D unresolved. V lost 3 bases to trimming and J lost 1 base, with 7 bases between them. The CDR3 loop spans 14 amino acids. Per the germline V gene, CDR1 is SGHRS and CDR2 is YFSETQ. The CDR3 DNA is TGCGCCAGCAGCTCCGGGGTAACTAATGAAAAACTGTTTTTT. It specifies CASSSGVTNEKLFF.

The chain is built from TRBV6-1 and TRBJ1-6, with unresolved D. The CDR3 has 14 amino acids. Germline assignment: CDR1 MNHNS and CDR2 SASEGT. Trimming took 1 base from V and 10 from J, leaving 11 bases between them. The CDR3: CASSEVFYGSPLHF. DNA of the CDR3: TGTGCCAGCAGTGAAGTTTTTTATGGATCACCCCTCCACTTT.

The genes are TRBV12-5 and TRBJ2-2; D is unresolved. Germline CDR1 reads LGHNT; CDR2 reads FRNRAP. V shed 0 bases and J shed 3 bases, with 2 bases lying between them. The CDR3 is made up of 13 amino acids. This chain's CDR3 is CASGLVYTGELFF. CDR3 nucleotides: TGTGCTAGTGGTTTGGTCTACACCGGGGAGCTGTTTTTT. Supplemented by reference TRBV12-5 and TRBJ2-2, the full variable domain reads DARVTQTPRHKVTEMGQEVTMRCQPILGHNTVFWYRQTMMQGLELLAYFRNRAPLDDSGMPKDRFSAEMPDATLATLKIQPSEPRDSAVYFCASGLVYTGELFFGEGSRLTVL.

The chain combines TRBV11-1 with TRBJ2-5; D is perhaps TRBD1 (6 bases). TRBJ2-7 explains the end of the DNA better; the J call may be wrong. CDR3 length: 14 residues. Germline-derived CDR1 and CDR2 are SGHAT and FQDESV (reference sequence). This chain's CDR3 is CASSQTGTNYEQYF. In DNA form, the CDR3 reads TGTGCCAGCAGCCAAACCGGGACAAACTACGAGCAGTACTTC.

The DNA of the CDR3 is TGTGCCAGCAGCTTAGCGTATTTTTGGTCAGATACGCAGTATTTT. Its translation: CASSLAYFWSDTQYF. V and J are TRBV7-2 and TRBJ2-3; unclear D gene. In germline, CDR1 is SGHTA, CDR2 FQGNSA. The V gene lost 0 bases and the J gene lost 4 bases, with 11 bases spanning the gap. The CDR3 length is 15 residues.

The rearrangement links TRBV7-8 to TRBJ2-7; D unclear. Deletions cut 1 base from V and 6 bases from J, with 10 bases between. Germline V gene lookup returns CDR1 SGHVS and CDR2 FQNEAQ. This CDR3 is 13 amino acids long. CDR3 in amino acids: CASSLVAAGEQYF. Written as DNA, the CDR3 is TGTGCCAGCAGCTTAGTAGCAGCAGGCGAGCAGTACTTC. The whole variable domain, filled in from reference TRBV7-8 and TRBJ2-7, reads GAGVSQSPRYKVAKRGQDVALRCDPISGHVSLFWYQQALGQGPEFLTYFQNEAQLDKSGLPSDRFFAERPEGSVSTLKIQRTQQEDSAVYLCASSLVAAGEQYFGPGTRLTVT.